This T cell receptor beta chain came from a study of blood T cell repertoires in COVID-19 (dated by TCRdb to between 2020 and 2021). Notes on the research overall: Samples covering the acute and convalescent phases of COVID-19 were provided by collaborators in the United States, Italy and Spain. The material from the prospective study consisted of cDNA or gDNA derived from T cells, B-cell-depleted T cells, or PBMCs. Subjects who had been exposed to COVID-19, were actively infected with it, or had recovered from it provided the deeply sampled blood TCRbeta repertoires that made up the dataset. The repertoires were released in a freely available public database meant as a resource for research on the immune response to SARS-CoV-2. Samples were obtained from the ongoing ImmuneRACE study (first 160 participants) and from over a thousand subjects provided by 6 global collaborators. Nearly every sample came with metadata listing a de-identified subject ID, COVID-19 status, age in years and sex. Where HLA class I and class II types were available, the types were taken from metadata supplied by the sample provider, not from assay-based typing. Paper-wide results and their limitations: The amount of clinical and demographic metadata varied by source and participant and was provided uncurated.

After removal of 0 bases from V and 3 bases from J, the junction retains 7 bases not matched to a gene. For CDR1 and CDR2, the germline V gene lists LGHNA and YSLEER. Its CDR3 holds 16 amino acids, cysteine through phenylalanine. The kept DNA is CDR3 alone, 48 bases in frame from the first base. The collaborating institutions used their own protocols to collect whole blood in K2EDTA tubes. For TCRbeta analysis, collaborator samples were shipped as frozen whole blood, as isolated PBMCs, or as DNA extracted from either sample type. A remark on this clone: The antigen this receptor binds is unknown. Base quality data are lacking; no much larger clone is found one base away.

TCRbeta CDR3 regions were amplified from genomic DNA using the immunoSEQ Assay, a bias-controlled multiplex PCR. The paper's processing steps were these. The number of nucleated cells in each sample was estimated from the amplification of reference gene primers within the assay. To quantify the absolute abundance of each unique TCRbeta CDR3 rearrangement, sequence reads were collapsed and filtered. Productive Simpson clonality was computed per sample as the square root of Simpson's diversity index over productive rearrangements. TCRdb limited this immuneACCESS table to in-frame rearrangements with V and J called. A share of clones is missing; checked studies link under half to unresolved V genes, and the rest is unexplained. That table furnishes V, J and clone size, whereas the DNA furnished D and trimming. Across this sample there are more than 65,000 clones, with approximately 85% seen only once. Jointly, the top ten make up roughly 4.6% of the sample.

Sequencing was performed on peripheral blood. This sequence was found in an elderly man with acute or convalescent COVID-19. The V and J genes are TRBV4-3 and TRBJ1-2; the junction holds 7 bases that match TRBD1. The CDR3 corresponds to CASSQESTQGYYGYTF. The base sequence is TGCGCCAGCAGCCAAGAGTCGACACAGGGGTACTATGGCTACACCTTC.